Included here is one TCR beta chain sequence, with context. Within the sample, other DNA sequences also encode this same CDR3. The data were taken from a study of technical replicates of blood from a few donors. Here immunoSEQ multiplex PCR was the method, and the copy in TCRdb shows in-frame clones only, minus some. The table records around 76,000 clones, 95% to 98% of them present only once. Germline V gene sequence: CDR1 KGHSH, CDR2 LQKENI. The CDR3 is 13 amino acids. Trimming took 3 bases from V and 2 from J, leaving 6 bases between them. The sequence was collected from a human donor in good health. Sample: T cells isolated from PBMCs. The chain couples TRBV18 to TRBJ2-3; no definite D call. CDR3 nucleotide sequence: TGTGCCAGCTCACCCCCCTCCACAGATACGCAGTATTTT. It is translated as CASSPPSTDTQYF.